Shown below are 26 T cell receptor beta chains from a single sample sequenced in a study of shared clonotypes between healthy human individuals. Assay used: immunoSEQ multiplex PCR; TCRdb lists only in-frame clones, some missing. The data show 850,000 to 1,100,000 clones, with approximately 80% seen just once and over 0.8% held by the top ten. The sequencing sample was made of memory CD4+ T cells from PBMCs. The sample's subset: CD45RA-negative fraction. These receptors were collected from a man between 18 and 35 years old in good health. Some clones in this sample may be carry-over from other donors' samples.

The CDR3 is CASTPRQGARVTEAFF. In DNA form, the CDR3 reads TGTGCCAGCACTCCCCGACAGGGGGCGCGGGTAACTGAAGCTTTCTTT. This chain uses TRBV7-8 with TRBJ1-1; TRBD1 aligns across 10 bases. The J segment lost 5 bases and the V segment lost 7 bases, leaving 13 bases of the junction unmatched. This CDR3 has 16 residues. Germline-derived CDR1 and CDR2 are SGHVS and FQNEAQ.

The CDR3 reads CASTPPSGYTDTQYF. The CDR3 DNA sequence: TGTGCCAGCACTCCCCCTAGCGGATACACAGATACGCAGTATTTT. J is TRBJ2-3 and V is TRBV6-1; 7 bases match TRBD2. After removal of 7 bases from V and 2 bases from J, the junction contained 9 bases not matched to a gene. This CDR3 comprises 15 residues. Germline lookup yields CDR1 MNHNS and CDR2 SASEGT.

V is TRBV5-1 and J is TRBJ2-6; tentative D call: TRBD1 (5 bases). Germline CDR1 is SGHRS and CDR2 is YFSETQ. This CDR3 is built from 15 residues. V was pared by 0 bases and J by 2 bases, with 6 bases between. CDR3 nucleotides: TGCGCCAGCAGCTTGGACAGGCCTGGGGCCAACGTCCTGACTTTC. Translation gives CASSLDRPGANVLTF.

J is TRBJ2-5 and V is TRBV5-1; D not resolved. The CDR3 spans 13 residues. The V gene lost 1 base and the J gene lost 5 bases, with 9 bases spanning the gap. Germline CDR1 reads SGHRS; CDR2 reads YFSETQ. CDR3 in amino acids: CASSLSGFETQYF. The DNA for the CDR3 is TGCGCCAGCAGCTTGTCCGGGTTCGAGACCCAGTACTTC.

The CDR3 nucleotides are TGTGCCAGTAGTCGTTCGGGGGAGAGCAATGAGCAGTTCTTC. It specifies CASSRSGESNEQFF. The rearrangement joins TRBV19 to TRBJ2-1; tentative D call: TRBD2 (6 bases). The V and J ends lost 5 bases and 6 bases respectively, with 14 bases between them. Germline V gene sequence: CDR1 LNHDA, CDR2 SQIVND (reference sequence). The CDR3 loop spans 14 amino acids.

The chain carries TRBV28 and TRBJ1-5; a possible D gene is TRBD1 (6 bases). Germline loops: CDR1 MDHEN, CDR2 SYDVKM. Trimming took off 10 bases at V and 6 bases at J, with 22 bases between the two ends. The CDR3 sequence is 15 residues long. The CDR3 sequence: CATKRTGRSGQPQHF. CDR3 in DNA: TGTGCCACAAAACGAACAGGGCGAAGTGGTCAGCCCCAGCATTTT. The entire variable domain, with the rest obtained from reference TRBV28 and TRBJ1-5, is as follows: DVKVTQSSRYLVKRTGEKVFLECVQDMDHENMFWYRQDPGLGLRLIYFSYDVKMKEKGDIPEGYSVSREKKERFSLILESASTNQTSMYLCATKRTGRSGQPQHFGDGTRLSIL.

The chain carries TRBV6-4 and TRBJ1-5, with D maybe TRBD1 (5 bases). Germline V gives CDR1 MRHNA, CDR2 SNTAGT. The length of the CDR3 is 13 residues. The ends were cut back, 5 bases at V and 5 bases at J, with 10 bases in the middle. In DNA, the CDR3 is TGTGCCAGCAGTCCAATCAGGGATCAGCCCCAGCATTTT. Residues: CASSPIRDQPQHF.

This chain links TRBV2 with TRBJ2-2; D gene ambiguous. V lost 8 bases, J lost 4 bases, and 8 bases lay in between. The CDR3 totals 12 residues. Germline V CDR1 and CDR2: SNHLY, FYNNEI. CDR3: CASGKFTGELFF. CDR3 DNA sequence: TGTGCCAGCGGAAAGTTCACCGGGGAGCTGTTTTTT.

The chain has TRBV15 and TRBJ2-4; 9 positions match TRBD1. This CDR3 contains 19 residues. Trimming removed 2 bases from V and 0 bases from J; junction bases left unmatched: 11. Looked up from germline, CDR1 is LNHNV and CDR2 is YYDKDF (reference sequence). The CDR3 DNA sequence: TGTGCCACCAGCAGATCCGGGACAGGGACCGATCTAGCCAAAAACATTCAGTACTTC. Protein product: CATSRSGTGTDLAKNIQYF.

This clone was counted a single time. The CDR3 loop reads CASNIQGTGTGELFF. As DNA, the CDR3 is TGCGCCAGCAACATACAGGGGACGGGCACCGGGGAGCTGTTTTTT. The chain carries TRBV23-1 and TRBJ2-2, with 7 bases that match TRBD1. Being an ORF, TRBV23-1 has a function that is uncertain. This CDR3 has 15 residues. Trimming took 7 bases from V and 4 from J; bases not matched to a gene: 9.

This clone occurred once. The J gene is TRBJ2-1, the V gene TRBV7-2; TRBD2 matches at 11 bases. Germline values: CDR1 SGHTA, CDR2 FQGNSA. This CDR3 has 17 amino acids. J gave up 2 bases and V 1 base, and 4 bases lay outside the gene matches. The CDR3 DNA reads TGTGCCAGCAGCTTAGTGGGGACTAGCGGAGCCTACAATGAGCAGTTCTTC. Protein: CASSLVGTSGAYNEQFF.

CDR3 sequence: CASRTWTGTSVTGELFF. Here the CDR3 DNA reads TGTGCCAGCAGAACCTGGACCGGGACTAGCGTTACCGGGGAGCTGTTTTTT. The chain couples TRBV28 to TRBJ2-2, with 10 bases matching TRBD2. This CDR3 spans 17 amino acids. V trimming: 6 bases; J trimming: 5 bases; junction bases outside the gene matches: 12. Looked up from germline, CDR1 is MDHEN and CDR2 is SYDVKM.

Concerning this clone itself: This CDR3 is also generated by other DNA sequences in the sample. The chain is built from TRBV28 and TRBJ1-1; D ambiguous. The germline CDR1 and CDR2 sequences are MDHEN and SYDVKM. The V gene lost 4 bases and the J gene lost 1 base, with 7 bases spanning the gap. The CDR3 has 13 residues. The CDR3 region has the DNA TGTGCCAGCAGTTCTCCAGAGAACACTGAAGCTTTCTTT. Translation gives CASSSPENTEAFF. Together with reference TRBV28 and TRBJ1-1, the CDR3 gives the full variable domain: DVKVTQSSRYLVKRTGEKVFLECVQDMDHENMFWYRQDPGLGLRLIYFSYDVKMKEKGDIPEGYSVSREKKERFSLILESASTNQTSMYLCASSSPENTEAFFGQGTRLTVV.

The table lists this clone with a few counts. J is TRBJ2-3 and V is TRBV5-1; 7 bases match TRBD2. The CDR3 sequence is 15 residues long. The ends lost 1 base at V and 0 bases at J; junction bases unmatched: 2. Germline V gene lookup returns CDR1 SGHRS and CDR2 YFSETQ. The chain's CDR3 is CASSLIAGSTDTQYF. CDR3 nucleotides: TGCGCCAGCAGCTTGATAGCGGGCAGCACAGATACGCAGTATTTT.

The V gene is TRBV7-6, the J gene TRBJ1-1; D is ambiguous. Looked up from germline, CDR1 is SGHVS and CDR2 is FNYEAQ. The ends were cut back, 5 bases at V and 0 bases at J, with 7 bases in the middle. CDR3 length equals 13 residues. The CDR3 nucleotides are TGTGCCAGCAGCCGTAGCTTGAACACTGAAGCTTTCTTT. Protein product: CASSRSLNTEAFF. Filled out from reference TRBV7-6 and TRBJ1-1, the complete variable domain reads GAGVSQSPRYKVTKRGQDVALRCDPISGHVSLYWYRQALGQGPEFLTYFNYEAQQDKSGLPNDRFSAERPEGSISTLTIQRTEQRDSAMYRCASSRSLNTEAFFGQGTRLTVV.

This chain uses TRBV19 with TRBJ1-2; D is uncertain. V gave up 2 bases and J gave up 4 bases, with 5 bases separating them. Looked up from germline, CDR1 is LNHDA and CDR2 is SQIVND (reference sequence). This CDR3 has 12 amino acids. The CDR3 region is CASSIQAYGYTF. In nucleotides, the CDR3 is TGTGCCAGTAGTATACAGGCCTATGGCTACACCTTC. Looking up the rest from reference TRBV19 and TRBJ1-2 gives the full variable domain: DGGITQSPKYLFRKEGQNVTLSCEQNLNHDAMYWYRQDPGQGLRLIYYSQIVNDFQKGDIAEGYSVSREKKESFPLTVTSAQKNPTAFYLCASSIQAYGYTFGSGTRLTVV.

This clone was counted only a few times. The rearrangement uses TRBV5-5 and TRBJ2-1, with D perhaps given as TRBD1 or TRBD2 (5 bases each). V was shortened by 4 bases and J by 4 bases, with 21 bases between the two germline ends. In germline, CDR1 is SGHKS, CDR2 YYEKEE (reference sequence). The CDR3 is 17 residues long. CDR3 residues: CASSPGSPRAVYNEQFF. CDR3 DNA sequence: TGTGCCAGCAGCCCGGGAAGCCCCAGGGCTGTATACAATGAGCAGTTCTTC.

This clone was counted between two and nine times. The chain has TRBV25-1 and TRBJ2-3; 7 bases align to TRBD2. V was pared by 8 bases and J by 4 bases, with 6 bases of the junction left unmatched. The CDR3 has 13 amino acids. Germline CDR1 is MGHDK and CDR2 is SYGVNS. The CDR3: CASGWGGSDTQYF. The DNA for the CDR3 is TGTGCCAGCGGATGGGGGGGATCAGATACGCAGTATTTT.

In DNA form, the CDR3 reads TGTGCCAGCTCACCCGGCCGGGGACAGGGCTACGAGCAGTACTTC. Translating gives CASSPGRGQGYEQYF. The V call is TRBV18, the J call TRBJ2-7; 9 bases agree with TRBD1. CDR3 size: 15 residues. Germline V gives CDR1 KGHSH, CDR2 LQKENI. V gave up 3 bases and J gave up 3 bases; unmatched junction bases: 6.

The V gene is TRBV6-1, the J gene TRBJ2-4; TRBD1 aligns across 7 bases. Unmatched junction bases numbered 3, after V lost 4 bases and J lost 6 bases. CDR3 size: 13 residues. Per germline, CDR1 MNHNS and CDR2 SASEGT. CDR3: CASSANRGNIQYF. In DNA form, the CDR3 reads TGTGCCAGCAGTGCAAACAGGGGAAACATTCAGTACTTC.

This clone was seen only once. The CDR3 loop reads CASSLGASGTPETQYF. CDR3 coding DNA: TGCGCCAGCAGCTTGGGGGCTAGCGGGACCCCAGAGACCCAGTACTTC. The chain carries TRBV5-1 and TRBJ2-5; 9 bases align to TRBD2. This CDR3 has 16 amino acids. Germline CDR1 and CDR2: SGHRS and YFSETQ. V was pared by 0 bases and J by 4 bases, with 7 bases of the junction left unmatched. Based on the CDR3 plus reference TRBV5-1 and TRBJ2-5, the full variable domain is KAGVTQTPRYLIKTRGQQVTLSCSPISGHRSVSWYQQTPGQGLQFLFEYFSETQRNKGNFPGRFSGRQFSNSRSEMNVSTLELGDSALYLCASSLGASGTPETQYFGPGTRLLVL.

The CDR3 nucleotides are TGCGCCAGCAACCTCGGACTAGCGGGTAACACCGGGGAGCTGTTTTTT. Protein: CASNLGLAGNTGELFF. The chain combines TRBV5-1 with TRBJ2-2; 11 bases agree with TRBD2. The CDR3 has 16 residues. Trimming took 6 bases from V and 2 from J; bases not matched to a gene: 6. Looked up from germline, CDR1 is SGHRS and CDR2 is YFSETQ.

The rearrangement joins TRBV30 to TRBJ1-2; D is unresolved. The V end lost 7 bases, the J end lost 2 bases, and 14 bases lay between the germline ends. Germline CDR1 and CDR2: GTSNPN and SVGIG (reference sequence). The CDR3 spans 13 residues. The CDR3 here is CASTPSRNYGYTF. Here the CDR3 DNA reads TGTGCCTCCACTCCCTCAAGAAACTATGGCTACACCTTC.

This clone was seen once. The CDR3 nucleotides are TGCGCCAGCAGCCCCGCGCAGCCTGGGAATGAGCAGTTCTTC. This translates into CASSPAQPGNEQFF. This sequence joins TRBV5-1 and TRBJ2-1; D gene unclear. The CDR3 is made up of 14 amino acids. V was cut by 4 bases and J by 7 bases, with 15 bases left in between. Looked up from germline, CDR1 is SGHRS and CDR2 is YFSETQ.

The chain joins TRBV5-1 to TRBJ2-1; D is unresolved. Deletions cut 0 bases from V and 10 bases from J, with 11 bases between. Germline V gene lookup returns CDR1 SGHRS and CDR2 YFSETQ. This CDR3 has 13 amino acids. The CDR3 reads CASSLALVGEQFF. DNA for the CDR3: TGCGCCAGCAGCTTGGCTCTAGTAGGCGAGCAGTTCTTC.

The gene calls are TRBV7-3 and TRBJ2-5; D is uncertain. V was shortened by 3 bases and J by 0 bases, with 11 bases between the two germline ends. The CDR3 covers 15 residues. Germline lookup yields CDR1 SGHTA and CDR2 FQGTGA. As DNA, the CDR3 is TGTGCCAGCAGCTTTGGTTTGGCCTACCAAGAGACCCAGTACTTC. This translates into CASSFGLAYQETQYF.